This passage covers 16 T cell receptor beta chains from one sample sequenced in a study of cytomegalovirus exposure and HLA in healthy donors. Profiled with immunoSEQ multiplex PCR; TCRdb holds only in-frame clones, not every one. The sample includes 250,000 to 350,000 clones, around 90% of them seen just once. The sequenced sample consisted of PBMCs. These receptors originate from a young woman in good health and CMV-seropositive.

The chain joins TRBV7-9 to TRBJ2-7; TRBD1 agrees at 7 bases. This CDR3 contains 15 residues. The germline V gene encodes CDR1 SEHNR and CDR2 FQNEAQ (reference sequence). Unmatched junction bases numbered 7, after V lost 2 bases and J lost 3 bases. This CDR3 is CASSLLQGTGYEQYF. CDR3 DNA sequence: TGTGCCAGCAGCTTACTACAGGGGACCGGCTACGAGCAGTACTTC. Complete variable domain (other parts from reference TRBV7-9 and TRBJ2-7): DTGVSQNPRHKITKRGQNVTFRCDPISEHNRLYWYRQTLGQGPEFLTYFQNEAQLEKSRLLSDRFSAERPKGSFSTLEIQRTEQGDSAMYLCASSLLQGTGYEQYFGPGTRLTVT.

This clone has more than one count but fewer than ten. Other nucleotide sequences in the sample specify the same CDR3. The chain recombines TRBV9 with TRBJ2-7; TRBD1 matches at 7 bases. V shed 2 bases, J shed 2 bases, and the junction held 1 base outside the gene matches. Germline V CDR1 and CDR2: SGDLS, YYNGEE. This CDR3 spans 13 amino acids. CDR3 DNA sequence: TGTGCCAGCAGCGTTGGGACAGCCTACGAGCAGTACTTC. Translating it yields CASSVGTAYEQYF.

V gene TRBV27 combines with J gene TRBJ1-1; no definite D call. The ends were cut back, 1 base at V and 0 bases at J, with 12 bases in the middle. The CDR3 is 16 amino acids. Per the germline V gene, CDR1 is MNHEY and CDR2 is SMNVEV (reference sequence). Written as DNA, the CDR3 is TGTGCCAGCAGTTTATGGATCAGGACGGTGAACACTGAAGCTTTCTTT. It codes for CASSLWIRTVNTEAFF.

The J gene is TRBJ1-2, the V gene TRBV28, with a weak D call TRBD1 (5 bases). The V gene's germline CDR1 is MDHEN and CDR2 SYDVKM. This CDR3 spans 13 amino acids. V lost 5 bases, J lost 1 base, and 8 bases lay in between. The CDR3 here is CASSQDSNYGYTF. The DNA for the CDR3 is TGTGCCAGCAGTCAAGACAGTAACTATGGCTACACCTTC.

This clone was seen a single time. CDR3 loop: CSVAGAMNTEAFF. The CDR3 bases are TGCAGCGTTGCTGGGGCCATGAACACTGAAGCTTTCTTT. The genes are TRBV29-1 and TRBJ1-1, with D tentatively TRBD1 (5 bases). Germline CDR1 and CDR2: SQVTM and ANQGSEA. V was pared by 4 bases and J by 0 bases, with 9 bases between. CDR3 length: 13 amino acids.

The chain recombines TRBV29-1 with TRBJ2-7; 12 nucleotides match TRBD2. CDR1 SQVTM and CDR2 ANQGSEA come from the germline V gene. The CDR3 loop spans 15 amino acids. The V gene end was trimmed by 5 bases and the J gene end by 0 bases; junction bases not matched to a gene: 5. The CDR3, as DNA: TGCAGCGTTTTAGGACTAGCGGGGATCTCCTACGAGCAGTACTTC. Amino acids: CSVLGLAGISYEQYF.

The rearrangement joins TRBV9 to TRBJ2-2; unclear D gene. CDR3 length: 16 amino acids. Germline values: CDR1 SGDLS, CDR2 YYNGEE. Trimming removed 1 base at V and 0 bases at J, with 10 bases between. CDR3 sequence reads: CASSVSAYANTGELFF. CDR3 bases: TGTGCCAGCAGCGTAAGTGCGTACGCGAACACCGGGGAGCTGTTTTTT.

The chain recombines TRBV7-3 with TRBJ2-3; TRBD1 aligns across 9 bases. The junction had 5 bases not matched to a gene; V was cut back by 4 bases and J by 6 bases. Germline CDR1 reads SGHTA; CDR2 reads FQGTGA. There are 14 residues in the CDR3. DNA of the CDR3: TGTGCCAGCAGCTCGGGGACAGGGCTGGATACGCAGTATTTT. Translating gives CASSSGTGLDTQYF. Using reference TRBV7-3 and TRBJ2-3 for the parts outside the CDR3, the full variable domain is GAGVSQTPSNKVTEKGKYVELRCDPISGHTALYWYRQSLGQGPEFLIYFQGTGAADDSGLPNDRFFAVRPEGSVSTLKIQRTERGDSAVYLCASSSGTGLDTQYFGPGTRLTVL.

The chain carries TRBV29-1 and TRBJ1-2; D may be TRBD1 (5 bases). The CDR3 length is 11 residues. Trimming shortened V by 4 bases and J by 8 bases, and 11 bases separated the two germline ends. Germline V gene sequence: CDR1 SQVTM, CDR2 ANQGSEA. This CDR3 reads CSVAGGRGYTF. CDR3 in DNA: TGCAGCGTTGCGGGGGGAAGAGGCTACACCTTC.

The J gene is TRBJ2-7, the V gene TRBV28, with D uncertain. CDR3 length equals 13 residues. Germline V CDR1 and CDR2: MDHEN, SYDVKM. V was pared by 3 bases and J by 1 base, with 7 bases between. Here the CDR3 reads CASSFFRSYEQYF. In DNA form, the CDR3 reads TGTGCCAGCAGTTTTTTCCGGTCCTACGAGCAGTACTTC.

This clone came up once. The chain employs TRBV29-1 and TRBJ2-1, with unresolved D. Per germline, CDR1 SQVTM and CDR2 ANQGSEA. Trimming took 1 base from V and 2 from J, leaving 9 bases between them. The CDR3 contains 14 residues. The CDR3 sequence: CSVEAGGTYNEQFF. The CDR3 bases are TGCAGCGTTGAAGCGGGCGGAACCTACAATGAGCAGTTCTTC.

This sequence joins TRBV7-3 and TRBJ1-6; the D is unclear. The CDR3 contains 14 residues. Germline V lookup: CDR1 SGHTA, CDR2 FQGTGA. Trimming stripped 5 bases from V and 6 bases from J, with 11 bases between. CDR3 region: CASSLSSGNSPLHF. The CDR3 region has the DNA TGTGCCAGCAGCCTATCGTCTGGTAATTCACCCCTCCACTTT.

V usage is TRBV10-3 and J usage is TRBJ2-1; 10 bases line up with TRBD2. Trimming cost V 8 bases and J 9 bases; bases outside gene matches: 10. Germline CDR1 is ENHRY and CDR2 is SYGVKD. This CDR3 is 14 amino acids long. The CDR3 sequence is CAISEAGGRGEQFF. In DNA, the CDR3 is TGTGCCATCTCCGAAGCGGGGGGGCGCGGTGAGCAGTTCTTC.

This sequence joins TRBV7-3 and TRBJ2-1; 10 bases align to TRBD1. The CDR3 has 17 residues. Germline CDR1 is SGHTA and CDR2 is FQGTGA. J was trimmed by 8 bases and V by 1 base; bases with no gene match: 11. In DNA, the CDR3 is TGTGCCAGCAGCTTAAACGGCAGGACAGGGGGTCAAGATGAGCAGTTCTTC. Amino acids: CASSLNGRTGGQDEQFF.

In its sample, this clone was seen a few times. This rearrangement joins TRBV30 to TRBJ2-2, with a possible D match to TRBD1 (6 bases). Trimming took off 2 bases at V and 5 bases at J, with 15 bases between the two ends. Germline lookup yields CDR1 GTSNPN and CDR2 SVGIG (reference sequence). This CDR3 region has 15 residues. CDR3 amino acids: CAWSNRLQGTGELFF. DNA of the CDR3: TGTGCCTGGAGTAATCGCCTTCAGGGGACCGGGGAGCTGTTTTTT.

The chain recombines TRBV20-1 with TRBJ2-7; no clear D gene. CDR3 size: 10 residues. Deletions cut 1 base from V and 5 bases from J, with 3 bases between. Germline loops: CDR1 DFQATT, CDR2 SNEGSKA (reference sequence). CDR3 in DNA: TGCAGTGCTAGAGGTGACGAGCAGTACTTC. Encoded protein: CSARGDEQYF.